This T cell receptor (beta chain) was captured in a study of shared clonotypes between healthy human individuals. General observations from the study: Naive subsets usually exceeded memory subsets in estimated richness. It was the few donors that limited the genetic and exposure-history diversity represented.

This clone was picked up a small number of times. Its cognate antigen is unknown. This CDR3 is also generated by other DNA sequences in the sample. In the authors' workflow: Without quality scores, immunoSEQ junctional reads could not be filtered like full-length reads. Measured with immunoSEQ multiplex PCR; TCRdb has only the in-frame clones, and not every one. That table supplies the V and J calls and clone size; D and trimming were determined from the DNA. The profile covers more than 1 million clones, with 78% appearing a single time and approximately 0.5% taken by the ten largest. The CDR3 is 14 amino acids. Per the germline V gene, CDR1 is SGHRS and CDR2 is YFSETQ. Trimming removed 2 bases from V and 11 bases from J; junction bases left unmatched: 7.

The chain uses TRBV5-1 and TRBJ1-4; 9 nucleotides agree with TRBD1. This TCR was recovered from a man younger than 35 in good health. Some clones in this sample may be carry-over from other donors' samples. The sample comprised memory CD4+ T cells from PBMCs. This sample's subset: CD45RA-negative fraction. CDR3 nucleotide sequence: TGCGCCAGCAGCTTCACAGGGGGCGTAGAGAAACTGTTTTTT. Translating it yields CASSFTGGVEKLFF.